Listed below are T cell receptor beta chains from one sample, sequenced in a study of graft-versus-host responses after intestinal transplantation. Repertoires were generated with immunoSEQ multiplex PCR, while TCRdb's copy carries only in-frame clones and drops some. There are just under 100,000 clones in the sample; around nine tenths occur only once, and roughly 15% lies in the top ten. Sample: PBMCs, taken roughly 68 weeks after intestinal transplant. The receptors come from a human patient who received an intestinal transplant, so some T cells may come from the graft donor. The conserved cysteine and the conserved F or W are not part of the CDR3 here. The order of the fields is CDR3 protein, V gene, J gene.

ASSQVGSELGDTQY,TRBV4-1,TRBJ2-3
ASSETGGGETQY,TRBV19,TRBJ2-5
ASSARDRPYEQY,TRBV2,TRBJ2-7
ASSRLAGGNEQF,TRBV6-5,TRBJ2-1
ATSTSTGGAYEQY,TRBV4-1,TRBJ2-7
ASRDGIQPQH,TRBV19,TRBJ1-5
ASTPGGGTTDTQY,TRBV9,TRBJ2-3
SVDGDTSYGYT,TRBV29-1,TRBJ1-2
ASSLGGGLAYNEQF,TRBV7-2,TRBJ2-1
ASSLAGEGGSPLH,TRBV5-4,TRBJ1-6
ASSPFGQDGETQY,TRBV18,TRBJ2-5
ASSEAGGGGNQPQH,TRBV2,TRBJ1-5
ASSLGSEPQH,TRBV7-8,TRBJ1-5
ASSRKDSTDTQY,TRBV7-3,TRBJ2-3
ASSQDSGTGVEKLF,TRBV4-2,TRBJ1-4
AMPNPDEQY,TRBV10-3,TRBJ2-7
ASSYIQGEAF,TRBV6-5,TRBJ1-1
ASSLSWLDQPQH,TRBV27,TRBJ1-5
ASSRTDWDEQF,TRBV2,TRBJ2-1
ASSLVGNGANEKLF,TRBV11-2,TRBJ1-4
ASSYYDTSEAF,TRBV11-2,TRBJ1-1
ASSLSGPSSYEQY,TRBV7-9,TRBJ2-7
ASSYGRGQRSYEQY,TRBV6-5,TRBJ2-7
ASSDLSAGGNTIY,TRBV2,TRBJ1-3